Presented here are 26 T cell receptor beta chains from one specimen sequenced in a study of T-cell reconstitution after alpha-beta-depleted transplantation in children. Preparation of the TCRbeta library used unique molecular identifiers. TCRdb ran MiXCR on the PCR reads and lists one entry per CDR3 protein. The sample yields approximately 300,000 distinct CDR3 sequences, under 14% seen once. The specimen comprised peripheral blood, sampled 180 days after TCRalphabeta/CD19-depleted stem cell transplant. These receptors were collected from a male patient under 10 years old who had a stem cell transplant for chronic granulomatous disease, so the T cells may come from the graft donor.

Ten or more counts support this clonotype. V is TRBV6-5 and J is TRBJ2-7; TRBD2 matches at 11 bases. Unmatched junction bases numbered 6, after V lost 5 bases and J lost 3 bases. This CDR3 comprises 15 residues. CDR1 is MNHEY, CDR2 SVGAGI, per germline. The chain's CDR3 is CASSHGLAGYYEQYF. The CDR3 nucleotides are TGTGCCAGCAGTCACGGACTAGCGGGTTACTACGAGCAGTACTTC.

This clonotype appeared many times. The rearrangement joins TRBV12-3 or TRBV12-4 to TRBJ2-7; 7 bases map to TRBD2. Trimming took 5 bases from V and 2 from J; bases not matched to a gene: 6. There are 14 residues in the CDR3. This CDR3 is CASSPGLRAYEQYF. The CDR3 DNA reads TGTGCCAGCAGTCCGGGACTACGGGCCTACGAGCAGTACTTC.

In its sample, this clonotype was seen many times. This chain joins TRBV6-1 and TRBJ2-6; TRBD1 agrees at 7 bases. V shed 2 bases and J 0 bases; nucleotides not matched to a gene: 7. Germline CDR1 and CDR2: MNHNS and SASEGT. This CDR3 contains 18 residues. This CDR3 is CASSEKGARLSGANVLTF. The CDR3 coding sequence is TGTGCCAGCAGTGAAAAGGGGGCTAGACTCTCTGGGGCCAACGTCCTGACTTTC.

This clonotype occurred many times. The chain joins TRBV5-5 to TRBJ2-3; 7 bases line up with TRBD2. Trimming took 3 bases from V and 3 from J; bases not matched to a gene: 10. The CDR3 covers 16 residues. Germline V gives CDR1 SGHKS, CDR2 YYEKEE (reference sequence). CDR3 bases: TGTGCCAGCAGCTCCTACGGCGGGAGCGGTACAGATACGCAGTATTTT. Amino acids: CASSSYGGSGTDTQYF.

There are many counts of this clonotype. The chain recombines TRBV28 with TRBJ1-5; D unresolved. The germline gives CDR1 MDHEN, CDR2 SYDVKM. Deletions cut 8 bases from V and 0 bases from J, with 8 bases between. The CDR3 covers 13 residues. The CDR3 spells CASGVYSNQPQHF. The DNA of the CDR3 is TGTGCCAGCGGCGTATATAGCAATCAGCCCCAGCATTTT.

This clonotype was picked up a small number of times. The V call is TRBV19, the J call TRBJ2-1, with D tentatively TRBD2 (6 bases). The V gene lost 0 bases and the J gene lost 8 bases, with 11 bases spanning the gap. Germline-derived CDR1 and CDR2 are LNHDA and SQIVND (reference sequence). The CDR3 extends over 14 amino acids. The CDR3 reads CASSIDGGLDEQFF. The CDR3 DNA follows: TGTGCCAGTAGTATAGATGGAGGGCTGGATGAGCAGTTCTTC.

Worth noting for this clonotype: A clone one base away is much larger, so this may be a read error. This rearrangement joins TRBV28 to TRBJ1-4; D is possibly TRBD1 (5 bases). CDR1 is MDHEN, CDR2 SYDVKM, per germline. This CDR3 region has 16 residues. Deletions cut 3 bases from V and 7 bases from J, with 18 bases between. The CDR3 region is CASSFMVQGNGEKLFF. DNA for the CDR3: TGTGCCAGCAGTTTCATGGTCCAGGGTAATGGTGAAAAACTGTTTTTT. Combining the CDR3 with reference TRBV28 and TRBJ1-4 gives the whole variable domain DVKVTQSSRYLVKRTGEKVFLECVQDMDHENMFWYRQDPGLGLRLIYFSYDVKMKEKGDIPEGYSVSREKKERFSLILESASTNQTSMYLCASSFMVQGNGEKLFFGSGTQLSVL.

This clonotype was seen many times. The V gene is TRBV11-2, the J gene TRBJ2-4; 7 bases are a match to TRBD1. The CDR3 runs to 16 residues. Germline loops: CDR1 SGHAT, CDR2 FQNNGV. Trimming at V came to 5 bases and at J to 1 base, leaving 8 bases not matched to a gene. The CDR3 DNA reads TGTGCCAGCAGCGAAGGGGGCGTCGTGGCCAAAAACATTCAGTACTTC. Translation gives CASSEGGVVAKNIQYF.

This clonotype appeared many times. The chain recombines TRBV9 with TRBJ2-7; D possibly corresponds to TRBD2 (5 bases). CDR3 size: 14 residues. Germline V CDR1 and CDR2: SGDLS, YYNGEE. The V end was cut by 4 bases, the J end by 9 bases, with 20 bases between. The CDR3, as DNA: TGTGCCAGCAGCCCAATAGGACTGGGAACGATGCAGTACTTC. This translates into CASSPIGLGTMQYF.

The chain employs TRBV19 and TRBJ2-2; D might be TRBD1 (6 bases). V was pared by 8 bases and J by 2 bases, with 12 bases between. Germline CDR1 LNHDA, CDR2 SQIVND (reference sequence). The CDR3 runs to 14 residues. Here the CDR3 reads CASRDNTNTGELFF. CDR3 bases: TGTGCCAGTCGGGACAACACTAACACCGGGGAGCTGTTTTTT. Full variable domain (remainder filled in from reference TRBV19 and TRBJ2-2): DGGITQSPKYLFRKEGQNVTLSCEQNLNHDAMYWYRQDPGQGLRLIYYSQIVNDFQKGDIAEGYSVSREKKESFPLTVTSAQKNPTAFYLCASRDNTNTGELFFGEGSRLTVL.

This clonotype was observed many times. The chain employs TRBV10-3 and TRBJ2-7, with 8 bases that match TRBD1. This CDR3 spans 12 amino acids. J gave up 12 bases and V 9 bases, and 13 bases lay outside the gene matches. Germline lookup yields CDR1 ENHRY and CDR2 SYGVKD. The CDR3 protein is CAIGRSGQGLYF. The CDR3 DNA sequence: TGTGCCATAGGACGATCAGGACAGGGTCTGTACTTC.

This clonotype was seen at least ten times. The CDR3: CASPRFSSSYNEQFF. The CDR3 nucleotides are TGTGCCAGTCCCCGCTTCTCGAGCTCCTACAATGAGCAGTTCTTC. The rearrangement joins TRBV6-2 or TRBV6-3 to TRBJ2-1; D is ambiguous. The CDR3 length is 15 residues. Looked up from germline, CDR1 is MNHEY and CDR2 is SVGEGT. V was trimmed by 9 bases and J by 0 bases, leaving 15 bases between them.

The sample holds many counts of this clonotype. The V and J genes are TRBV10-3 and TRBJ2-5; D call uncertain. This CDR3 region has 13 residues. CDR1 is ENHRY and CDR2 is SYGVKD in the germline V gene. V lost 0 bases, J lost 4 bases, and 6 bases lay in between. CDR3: CAISESLGETQYF. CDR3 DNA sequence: TGTGCCATCAGTGAGTCTTTAGGAGAGACCCAGTACTTC.

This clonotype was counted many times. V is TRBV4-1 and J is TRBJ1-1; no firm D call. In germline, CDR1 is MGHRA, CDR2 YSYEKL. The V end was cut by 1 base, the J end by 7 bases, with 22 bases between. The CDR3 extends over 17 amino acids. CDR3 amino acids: CASSQGPDGSLRGEAFF. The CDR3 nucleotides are TGCGCCAGCAGCCAAGGGCCGGACGGATCCCTCCGGGGTGAAGCTTTCTTT.

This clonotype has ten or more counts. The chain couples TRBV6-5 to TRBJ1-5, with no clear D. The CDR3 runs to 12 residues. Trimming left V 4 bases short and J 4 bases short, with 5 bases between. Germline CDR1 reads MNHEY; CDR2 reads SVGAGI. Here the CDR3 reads CASSWINQPQHF. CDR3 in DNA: TGTGCCAGCAGTTGGATAAATCAGCCCCAGCATTTT.

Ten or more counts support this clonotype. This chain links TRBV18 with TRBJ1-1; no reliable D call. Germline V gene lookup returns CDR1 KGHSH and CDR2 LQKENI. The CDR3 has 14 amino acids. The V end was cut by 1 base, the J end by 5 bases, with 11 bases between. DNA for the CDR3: TGTGCCAGCTCACCACAGGCGGGGAAGACTGAAGCTTTCTTT. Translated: CASSPQAGKTEAFF.

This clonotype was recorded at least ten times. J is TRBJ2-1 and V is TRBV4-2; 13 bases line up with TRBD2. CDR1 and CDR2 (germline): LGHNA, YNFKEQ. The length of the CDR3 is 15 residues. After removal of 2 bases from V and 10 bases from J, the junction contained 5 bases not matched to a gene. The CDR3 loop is CASSQTTGLAGEQFF. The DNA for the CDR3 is TGTGCCAGCAGCCAAACAACGGGACTAGCGGGAGAGCAGTTCTTC.

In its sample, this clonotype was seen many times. CDR3: CASSSGQISGANVLTF. The CDR3, as DNA: TGTGCCAGCAGCTCAGGACAGATCTCTGGGGCCAACGTCCTGACTTTC. The chain uses TRBV7-2 and TRBJ2-6; perhaps TRBD1 as D (6 bases). The ends were cut back, 4 bases at V and 0 bases at J, with 10 bases in the middle. This CDR3 has 16 amino acids. The germline gives CDR1 SGHTA, CDR2 FQGNSA. The full variable domain, completed using reference TRBV7-2 and TRBJ2-6, is GAGVSQSPSNKVTEKGKDVELRCDPISGHTALYWYRQSLGQGLEFLIYFQGNSAPDKSGLPSDRFSAERTGGSVSTLTIQRTQQEDSAVYLCASSSGQISGANVLTFGAGSRLTVL.

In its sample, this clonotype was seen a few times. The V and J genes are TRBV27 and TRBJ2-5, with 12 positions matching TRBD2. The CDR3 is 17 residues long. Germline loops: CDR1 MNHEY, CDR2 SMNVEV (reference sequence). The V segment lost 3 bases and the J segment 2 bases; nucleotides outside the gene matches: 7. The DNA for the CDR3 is TGTGCCAGCAGTTTGACTGGACTAGCGGGATATCAAGAGACCCAGTACTTC. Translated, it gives CASSLTGLAGYQETQYF.

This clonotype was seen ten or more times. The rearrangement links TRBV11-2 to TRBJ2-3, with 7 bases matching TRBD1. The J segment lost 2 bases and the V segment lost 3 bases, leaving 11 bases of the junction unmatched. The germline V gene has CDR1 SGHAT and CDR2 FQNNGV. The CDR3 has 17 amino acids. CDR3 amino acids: CASSFRDRYTVTDTQYF. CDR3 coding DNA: TGTGCCAGCAGCTTCCGGGACAGATATACTGTCACAGATACGCAGTATTTT.

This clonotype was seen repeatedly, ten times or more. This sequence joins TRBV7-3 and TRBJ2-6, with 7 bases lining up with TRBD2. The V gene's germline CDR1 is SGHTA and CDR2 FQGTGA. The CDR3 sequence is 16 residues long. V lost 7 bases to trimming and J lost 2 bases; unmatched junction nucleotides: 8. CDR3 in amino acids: CASTPWGGAGANVLTF. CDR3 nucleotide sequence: TGTGCCAGCACTCCTTGGGGGGGGGCTGGGGCCAACGTCCTGACTTTC.

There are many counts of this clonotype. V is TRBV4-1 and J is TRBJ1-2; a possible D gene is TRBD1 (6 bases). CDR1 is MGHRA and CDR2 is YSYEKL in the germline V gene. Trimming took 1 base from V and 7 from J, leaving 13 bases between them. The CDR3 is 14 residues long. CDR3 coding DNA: TGCGCCAGCAGCCAAGGCACAGGGTATTCTGGCTACACCTTC. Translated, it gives CASSQGTGYSGYTF.

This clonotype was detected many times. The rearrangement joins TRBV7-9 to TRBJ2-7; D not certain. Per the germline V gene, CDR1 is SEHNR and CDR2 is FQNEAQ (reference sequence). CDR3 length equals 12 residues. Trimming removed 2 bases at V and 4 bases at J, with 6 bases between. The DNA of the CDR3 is TGTGCCAGCAGCTTAAAGGGTTACGAGCAGTACTTC. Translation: CASSLKGYEQYF.

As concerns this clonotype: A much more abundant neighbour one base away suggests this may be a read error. CDR3 sequence reads: CASSPLGTVAFF. CDR3 DNA sequence: TGTGCCAGCAGCCCCTTGGGGACTGTAGCTTTCTTT. The genes are TRBV28 and TRBJ1-1; weak D call: TRBD1 (5 bases). The CDR3 has 12 residues. Germline V CDR1 and CDR2: MDHEN, SYDVKM.

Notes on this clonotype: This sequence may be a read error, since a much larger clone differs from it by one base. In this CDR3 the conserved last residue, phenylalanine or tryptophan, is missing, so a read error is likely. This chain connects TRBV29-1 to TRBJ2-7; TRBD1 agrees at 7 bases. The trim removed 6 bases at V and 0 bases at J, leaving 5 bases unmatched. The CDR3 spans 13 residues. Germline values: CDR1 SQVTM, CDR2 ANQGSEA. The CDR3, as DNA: TGCAGCGTACGGACAGGACTCTCCTACGAGCAGTACTTA. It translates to CSVRTGLSYEQYL.

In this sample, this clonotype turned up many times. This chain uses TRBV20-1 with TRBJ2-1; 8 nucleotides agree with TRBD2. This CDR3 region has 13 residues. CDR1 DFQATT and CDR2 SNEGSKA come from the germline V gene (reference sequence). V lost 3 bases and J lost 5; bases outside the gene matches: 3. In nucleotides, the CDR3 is TGCAGTGCTAGCCCGGGGGGGGACAATGAGCAGTTCTTC. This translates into CSASPGGDNEQFF.